These T cell receptor beta chains were read from a single sample in a study of high-grade serous ovarian cancer treatment subgroups. The assay was immunoSEQ multiplex PCR, and TCRdb's table has in-frame clones only and misses some. The profile shows some 28,000 clones, about 80% of them singletons. The sample comprised tumor tissue. These receptors originate from a human donor with high-grade serous ovarian cancer. Both conserved end residues are part of each CDR3. The D gene is left open where the match is weak. Expanded clones get a size class; other rows say once, few or many, or leave the size out.

TGTGCCAGTAGGGCGGGGTCCTACAATGAGCAGTTCTTC,CASRAGSYNEQFF,.,once,TRBV19,TRBJ2-1
TGCGCCAGCAGCTTATCCGGGACAGATGGCTACACCTTC,CASSLSGTDGYTF,TRBD1,.,TRBV5-1,TRBJ1-2
TGTGCCAGCAGACTCCGGGACAGGGGACTTGGTGAGCAGTACTTC,CASRLRDRGLGEQYF,TRBD1,.,TRBV5-6,TRBJ2-7
TGTGCCAGTAGGGGTGCTAGCTGGACGGTCGGGGAGCTGTTTTTT,CASRGASWTVGELFF,.,.,TRBV19,TRBJ2-2
TGTGCCAGCCCTATCGGACTAGCGGACGTTTCCTACGAGCAGTACTTC,CASPIGLADVSYEQYF,TRBD2,medium-sized,TRBV25-1,TRBJ2-7
TGTGCCAGCAGCTTGGTTGTCCTAGCGGGAGCCCAAGAGACCCAGTACTTC,CASSLVVLAGAQETQYF,TRBD2,.,TRBV5-5,TRBJ2-5
TGTGCCACAAGGCCAGGGGGCGGGTATGGCTACACCTTC,CATRPGGGYGYTF,TRBD1,few,TRBV2,TRBJ1-2
TGTGCCAGCAGCAGCGGGACTAGCGGGAGAGAGACCCAGTACTTC,CASSSGTSGRETQYF,TRBD2,.,TRBV9,TRBJ2-5
TGTGCCAGCAGCCTCCTTCTTCGGTCACCCCTCCACTTT,CASSLLLRSPLHF,.,.,TRBV28,TRBJ1-6
TGTGCCAGTAGTATAGATCTGGGACAGGAGCAGCATTTT,CASSIDLGQEQHF,TRBD1,.,TRBV19,TRBJ1-5
TGTGCCAGCAGTGACCTACGTGGGGAAAAACTGTTTTTT,CASSDLRGEKLFF,.,.,TRBV25-1,TRBJ1-4
TGTGCCAGCAGCTTAGGACTAGCGGGAGGGCACAATGAGCAGTTCTTC,CASSLGLAGGHNEQFF,TRBD2,once,TRBV11-2,TRBJ2-1
TGTGCCTGGAGTGATAATAGCGGGAGCACAGATACGCAGTATTTT,CAWSDNSGSTDTQYF,TRBD2,.,TRBV30,TRBJ2-3
TGTGCCTGGAGTGTAGACTTTCAAGAGACCCAGTACTTC,CAWSVDFQETQYF,.,once,TRBV30,TRBJ2-5
TGTGCCAGCAGTGAGGCCTCCTACGAGCAGTACTTC,CASSEASYEQYF,.,.,TRBV6-1,TRBJ2-7
TGTGCCAGTACCGGTTTTACAGGTAACACTGAAGCTTTCTTT,CASTGFTGNTEAFF,.,.,TRBV28,TRBJ1-1
TGTGCCAGCAGTGAAGCGCCCAAGCGGGACACCATATATTTT,CASSEAPKRDTIYF,.,.,TRBV2,TRBJ1-3
TGTGCCAGCAGCCCGAAGGGACAGGGGGCAAATGAGCAGTTCTTC,CASSPKGQGANEQFF,TRBD1,.,TRBV7-9,TRBJ2-1
TGTGCCAGCAGTGAAGGAGACAGAGTTGGGGAGACCCAGTACTTC,CASSEGDRVGETQYF,.,.,TRBV25-1,TRBJ2-5
TGTGCCAGCAGCTTGGTAGGGGCCCGACTGAACACTGAAGCTTTCTTT,CASSLVGARLNTEAFF,.,few,TRBV5-4,TRBJ1-1
TGTGCCAGTAGTACTTCAGGGTCGGGCGGGGAGCTGTTTTTT,CASSTSGSGGELFF,.,.,TRBV19,TRBJ2-2
TGCAGCGTTGAAGTTACAGGAGGTAACTATGGCTACACCTTC,CSVEVTGGNYGYTF,.,.,TRBV29-1,TRBJ1-2
TGTGCCAGCAGTTTATCAGGGGCTACCTTCTCCTACGAGCAGTACTTC,CASSLSGATFSYEQYF,.,.,TRBV27,TRBJ2-7
TGTGCCAGCAGGGCCAGACAGGGCATGAACACTGAAGCTTTCTTT,CASRARQGMNTEAFF,TRBD1,.,TRBV2,TRBJ1-1
TGCAGCGTTGACCTGGAGGAGGTCACAGATACGCAGTATTTT,CSVDLEEVTDTQYF,.,.,TRBV29-1,TRBJ2-3
TGTGCCAGCAGCTTAGCCGGGAGTAGGGGGGAGCTGTTTTTT,CASSLAGSRGELFF,.,.,TRBV7-2,TRBJ2-2
TGTGCCAGCAATTCCCATGACTCTGGAAACACCATATATTTT,CASNSHDSGNTIYF,.,.,TRBV28,TRBJ1-3
TGTGCCAGCAACGTCGCGGGGGGTTTTCCTGAAGCTTTCTTT,CASNVAGGFPEAFF,.,.,TRBV11-2,TRBJ1-1
TGTGCCAGCAGTTACTCGAGCCTGACTGAAGCTTTCTTT,CASSYSSLTEAFF,.,.,TRBV6-5,TRBJ1-1
TGTGCCAGCAGCCCCTACGGGAGAGGTACCTACGAGCAGTACTTC,CASSPYGRGTYEQYF,.,once,TRBV7-6,TRBJ2-7
TGTGCCAGCAGAGACGGGACAGAATATAATTCACCCCTCCACTTT,CASRDGTEYNSPLHF,TRBD1,.,TRBV6-5,TRBJ1-6
TGTGCCTGGAGTTCGACTGCCCATCAGCCCCAGCATTTT,CAWSSTAHQPQHF,.,few,TRBV30,TRBJ1-5
TGCGCCAGCAGCCAAGAATCGACATTTGGTTACGAGCAGTACTTC,CASSQESTFGYEQYF,.,.,TRBV4-1,TRBJ2-7
TGCGCCAGCAGCTTTAGCGGTTCCCCCTACGAGCAGTACTTC,CASSFSGSPYEQYF,.,.,TRBV5-1,TRBJ2-7
TGTGCCAGCAGTGAAGATGGTGGAGGGCGGAAGACCCAGTACTTC,CASSEDGGGRKTQYF,.,.,TRBV2,TRBJ2-5
TGTGCCAGCAGCAAATACAGGGAGAATCAGCCCCAGCATTTT,CASSKYRENQPQHF,.,.,TRBV28,TRBJ1-5
TGCGCCAGCAGCTTGCGGGATTCCTACGAGCAGTACTTC,CASSLRDSYEQYF,.,.,TRBV5-1,TRBJ2-7
TGCAGCGTGTCCCTGGGCAATCCTAACTATGGCTACACCTTC,CSVSLGNPNYGYTF,.,.,TRBV29-1,TRBJ1-2
TGTGCCAGCAGTCCCCGTCGACAGGCTGGAAATGGCTACACCTTC,CASSPRRQAGNGYTF,.,once,TRBV27,TRBJ1-2
TGTGCCAGCAGTTTACTGGCAGGCGTCAATGAGCAGTTCTTC,CASSLLAGVNEQFF,.,.,TRBV28,TRBJ2-1
TGTGCCAGCAGTTTACCCGGGACTAGCGGGAAGACCGGGGAGCTGTTTTTT,CASSLPGTSGKTGELFF,TRBD2,once,TRBV28,TRBJ2-2
TGTGCCAGCAGCCCCAGGACAGGGAGCTCCTACGAGCAGTACTTC,CASSPRTGSSYEQYF,TRBD1,.,TRBV7-9,TRBJ2-7
TGTGCCAGCATGGGGCGGGAGGGCCTCGCAGATACGCAGTATTTT,CASMGREGLADTQYF,TRBD2,.,TRBV6-5,TRBJ2-3
TGTGCCAGCTGTGCGGCTGCAACTAATGAAAAACTGTTTTTT,CASCAAATNEKLFF,.,.,TRBV6-6,TRBJ1-4
TGTGCCAGCAGCCGCGGGACAGGGATAAATGAGCAGTTCTTC,CASSRGTGINEQFF,TRBD1,.,TRBV7-6,TRBJ2-1
TGTGCCAGCACCCGACTAGCGGGAGGGCCCTACGAGCAGTACTTC,CASTRLAGGPYEQYF,TRBD2,.,TRBV28,TRBJ2-7
TGTGCCAGCAGCCAGGGAGGGCGGAACACTGAAGCTTTCTTT,CASSQGGRNTEAFF,.,.,TRBV5-5,TRBJ1-1
TGTGCCAGCAGCTATAAGGGACAGGGTCCCTACGAGCAGTACTTC,CASSYKGQGPYEQYF,TRBD1,once,TRBV7-9,TRBJ2-7